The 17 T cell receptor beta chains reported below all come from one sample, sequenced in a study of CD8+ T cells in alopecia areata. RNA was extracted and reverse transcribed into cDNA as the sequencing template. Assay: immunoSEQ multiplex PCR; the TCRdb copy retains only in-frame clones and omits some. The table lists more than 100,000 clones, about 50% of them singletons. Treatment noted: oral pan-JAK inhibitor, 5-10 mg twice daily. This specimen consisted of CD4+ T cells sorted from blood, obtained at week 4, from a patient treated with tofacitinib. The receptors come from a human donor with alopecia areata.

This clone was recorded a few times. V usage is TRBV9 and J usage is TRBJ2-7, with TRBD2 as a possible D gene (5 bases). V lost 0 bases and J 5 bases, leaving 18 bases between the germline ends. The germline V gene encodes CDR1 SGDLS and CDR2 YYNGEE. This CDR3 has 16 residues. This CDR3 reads CASSVAQLAQFDEQYF. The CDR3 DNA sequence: TGTGCCAGCAGCGTAGCCCAGCTAGCACAATTCGACGAGCAGTACTTC.

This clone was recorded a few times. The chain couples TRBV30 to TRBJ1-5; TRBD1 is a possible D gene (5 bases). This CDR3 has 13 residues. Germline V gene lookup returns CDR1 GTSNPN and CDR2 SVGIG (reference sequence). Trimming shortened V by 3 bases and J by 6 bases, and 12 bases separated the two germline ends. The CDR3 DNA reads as TGTGCCTGGAGGGAACAGGAGGGTCAGCCCCAGCATTTT. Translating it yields CAWREQEGQPQHF.

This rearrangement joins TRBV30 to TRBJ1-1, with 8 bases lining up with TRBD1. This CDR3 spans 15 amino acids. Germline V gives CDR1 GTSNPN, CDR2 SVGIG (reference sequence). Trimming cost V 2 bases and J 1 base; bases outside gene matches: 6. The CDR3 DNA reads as TGTGCCTGGAGTCGACGGACAGGGTGGAACACTGAAGCTTTCTTT. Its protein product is CAWSRRTGWNTEAFF.

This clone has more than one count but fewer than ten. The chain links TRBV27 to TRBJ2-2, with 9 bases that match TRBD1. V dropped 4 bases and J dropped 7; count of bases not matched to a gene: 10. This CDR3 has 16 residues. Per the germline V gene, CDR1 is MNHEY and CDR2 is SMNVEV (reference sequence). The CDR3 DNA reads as TGTGCCAGCAGTTCGGGACAGGGTGTTCCCAGCGGGGAGCTGTTTTTT. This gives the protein CASSSGQGVPSGELFF.

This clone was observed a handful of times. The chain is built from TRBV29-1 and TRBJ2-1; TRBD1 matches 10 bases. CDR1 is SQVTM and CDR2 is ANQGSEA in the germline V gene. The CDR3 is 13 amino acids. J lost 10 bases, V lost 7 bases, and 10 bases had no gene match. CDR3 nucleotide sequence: TGCAGCGGGCGACAGGGGGCCGGAGGGGAGCAGTTCTTC. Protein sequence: CSGRQGAGGEQFF.

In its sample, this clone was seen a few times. The CDR3 sequence is CAWTRLAGGADTQYF. The CDR3 coding sequence is TGTGCCTGGACGAGACTAGCGGGAGGGGCAGATACGCAGTATTTT. V and J are TRBV30 and TRBJ2-3; 14 bases line up with TRBD2. The CDR3 has 15 residues. J was trimmed by 4 bases and V by 4 bases; bases with no gene match: 4. Germline V gene sequence: CDR1 GTSNPN, CDR2 SVGIG (reference sequence).

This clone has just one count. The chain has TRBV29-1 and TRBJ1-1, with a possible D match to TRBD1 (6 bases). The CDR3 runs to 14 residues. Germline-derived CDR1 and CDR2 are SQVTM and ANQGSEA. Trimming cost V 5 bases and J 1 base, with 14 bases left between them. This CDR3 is CSVLRTDQNTEAFF. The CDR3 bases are TGCAGCGTTTTGAGGACAGACCAGAACACTGAAGCTTTCTTT.

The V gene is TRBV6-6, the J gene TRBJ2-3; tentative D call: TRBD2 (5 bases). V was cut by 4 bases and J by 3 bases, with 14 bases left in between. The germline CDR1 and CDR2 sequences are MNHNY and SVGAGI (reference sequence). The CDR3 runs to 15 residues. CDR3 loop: CASSWVSLATDTQYF. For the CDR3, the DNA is TGTGCCAGCAGTTGGGTATCGTTAGCGACAGATACGCAGTATTTT.

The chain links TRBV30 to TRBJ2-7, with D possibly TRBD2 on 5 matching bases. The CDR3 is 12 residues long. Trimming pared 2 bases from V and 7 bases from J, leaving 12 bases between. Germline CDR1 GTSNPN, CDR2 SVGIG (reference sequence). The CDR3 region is CAWSWVRGEQYF. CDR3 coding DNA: TGTGCCTGGAGTTGGGTGCGAGGGGAGCAGTACTTC.

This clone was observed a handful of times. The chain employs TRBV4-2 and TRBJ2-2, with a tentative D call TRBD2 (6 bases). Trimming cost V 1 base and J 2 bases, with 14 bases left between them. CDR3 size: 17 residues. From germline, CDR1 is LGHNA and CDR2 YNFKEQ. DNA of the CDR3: TGTGCCAGCAGCCAAGGCGTGGCTAGCGATAACACCGGGGAGCTGTTTTTT. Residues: CASSQGVASDNTGELFF.

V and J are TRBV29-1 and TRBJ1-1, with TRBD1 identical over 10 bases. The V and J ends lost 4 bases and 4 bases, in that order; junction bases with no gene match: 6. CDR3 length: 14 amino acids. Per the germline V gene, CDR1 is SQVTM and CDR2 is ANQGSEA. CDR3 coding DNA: TGCAGCGTTGGGGACAGGGGTCTTCTCACTGAAGCTTTCTTT. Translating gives CSVGDRGLLTEAFF.

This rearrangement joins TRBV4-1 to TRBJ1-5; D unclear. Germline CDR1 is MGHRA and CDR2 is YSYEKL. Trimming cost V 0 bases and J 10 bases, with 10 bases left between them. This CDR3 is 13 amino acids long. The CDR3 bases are TGCGCCAGCAGCCAAGAAAGTCCAGACCCCCAGCATTTT. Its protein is CASSQESPDPQHF.

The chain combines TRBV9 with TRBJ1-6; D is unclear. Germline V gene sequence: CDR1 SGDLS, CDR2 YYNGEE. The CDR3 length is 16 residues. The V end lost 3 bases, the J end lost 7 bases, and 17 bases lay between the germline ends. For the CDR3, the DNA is TGTGCCAGCAGCGGGATTAGTATTTTGGGGAATTCACCCCTCCACTTT. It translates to CASSGISILGNSPLHF.

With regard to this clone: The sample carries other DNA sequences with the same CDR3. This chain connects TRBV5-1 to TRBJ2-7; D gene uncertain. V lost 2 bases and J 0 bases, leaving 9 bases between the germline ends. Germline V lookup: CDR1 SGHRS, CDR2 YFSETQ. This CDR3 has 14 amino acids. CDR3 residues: CASSLGQSSYEQYF. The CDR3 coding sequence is TGCGCCAGCAGCTTAGGGCAGAGCTCCTACGAGCAGTACTTC.

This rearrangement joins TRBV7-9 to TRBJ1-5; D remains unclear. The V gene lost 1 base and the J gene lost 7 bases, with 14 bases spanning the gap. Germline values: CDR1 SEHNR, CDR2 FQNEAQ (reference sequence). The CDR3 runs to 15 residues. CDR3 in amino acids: CASSLGNGVGQPQHF. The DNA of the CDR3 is TGTGCCAGCAGCTTAGGGAACGGGGTTGGGCAGCCCCAGCATTTT.

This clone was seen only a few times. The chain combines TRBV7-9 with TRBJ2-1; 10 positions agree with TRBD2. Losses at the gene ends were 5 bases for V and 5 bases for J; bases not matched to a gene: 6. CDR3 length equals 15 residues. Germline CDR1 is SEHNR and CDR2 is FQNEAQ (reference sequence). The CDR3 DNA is TGTGCCAGCAGCGCACGGACTAGCGGAAACAATGAGCAGTTCTTC. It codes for CASSARTSGNNEQFF.

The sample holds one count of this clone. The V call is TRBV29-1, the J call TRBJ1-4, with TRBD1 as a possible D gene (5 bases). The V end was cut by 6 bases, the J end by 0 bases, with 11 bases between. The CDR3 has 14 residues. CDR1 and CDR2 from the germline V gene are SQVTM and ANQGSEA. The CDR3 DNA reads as TGCAGCGTCAGCGCACAGGCAACTAATGAAAAACTGTTTTTT. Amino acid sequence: CSVSAQATNEKLFF.